This TCR beta chain was identified during a study of vaccination effects on CD4 cells after COVID-19. The wider study: Post-vaccine sampling occurred a median 72 days after the second dose.

With the ViraFEST assay, the study expanded antigen-specific CD4+ T cells using viral peptide pools, then sequenced them. At the end of 10 days of culture, CD4+ T cells were isolated. Either the mRNA-1273 or the BNT162b2 vaccine was given to participants as two doses. A density of roughly 2 million PBMC per well was used; these cells were cultured with roughly 10 IU/ml IL-2 and 10 ug/ml peptides. Cultures got half-medium changes with IL-2 on days 3 and 7. CDR3 length: 11 amino acids. The germline gives CDR1 DFQATT, CDR2 SNEGSKA (reference sequence). V was shortened by 1 base and J by 10 bases, with 8 bases between the two germline ends. The data were produced by immunoSEQ multiplex PCR, yet TCRdb's version contains in-frame clones alone and is incomplete. The repertoire includes some 74,000 clones, 81% of them detected once, and 1% to 1.5% sits in the top ten. With respect to this clone: No antigen is known for it.

Sequencing was performed on CD4+ T cells from PBMCs cultured with HCoV-229E spike peptides, taken after COVID-19 vaccination. The V and J genes are TRBV20-1 and TRBJ1-5, with D possibly being TRBD1 (5 bases). This clonotype originated in a human donor who received a COVID-19 vaccine. DNA for the CDR3: TGCAGTGCTAGAGCTGGGGGACCCCAGCATTTT. Translating gives CSARAGGPQHF.